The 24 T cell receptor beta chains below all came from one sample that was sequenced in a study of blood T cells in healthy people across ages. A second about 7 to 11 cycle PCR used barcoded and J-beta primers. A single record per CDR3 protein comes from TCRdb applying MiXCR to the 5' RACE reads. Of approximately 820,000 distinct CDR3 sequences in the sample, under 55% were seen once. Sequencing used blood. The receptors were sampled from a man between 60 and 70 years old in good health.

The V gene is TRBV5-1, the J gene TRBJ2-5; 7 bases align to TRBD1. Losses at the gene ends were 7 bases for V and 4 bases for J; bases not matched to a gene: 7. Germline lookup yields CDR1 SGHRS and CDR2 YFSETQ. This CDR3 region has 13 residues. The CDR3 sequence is CASGRAGGETQYF. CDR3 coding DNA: TGCGCCAGCGGCCGAGCAGGGGGAGAGACCCAGTACTTC. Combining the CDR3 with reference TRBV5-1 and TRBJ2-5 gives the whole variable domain KAGVTQTPRYLIKTRGQQVTLSCSPISGHRSVSWYQQTPGQGLQFLFEYFSETQRNKGNFPGRFSGRQFSNSRSEMNVSTLELGDSALYLCASGRAGGETQYFGPGTRLLVL.

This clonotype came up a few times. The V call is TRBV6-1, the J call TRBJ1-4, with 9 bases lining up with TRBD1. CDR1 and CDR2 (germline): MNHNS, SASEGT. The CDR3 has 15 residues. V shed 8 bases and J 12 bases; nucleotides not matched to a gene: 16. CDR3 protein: CASSPMQSTGGELFF. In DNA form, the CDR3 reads TGTGCCAGCTCTCCGATGCAGTCAACAGGGGGCGAACTGTTTTTT.

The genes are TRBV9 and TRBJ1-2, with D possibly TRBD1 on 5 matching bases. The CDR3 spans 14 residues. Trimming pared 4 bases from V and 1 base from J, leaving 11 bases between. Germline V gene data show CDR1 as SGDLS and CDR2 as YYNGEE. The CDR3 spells CASSRDSVNYGYTF. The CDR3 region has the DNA TGTGCCAGCAGCCGCGACAGTGTTAACTATGGCTACACCTTC.

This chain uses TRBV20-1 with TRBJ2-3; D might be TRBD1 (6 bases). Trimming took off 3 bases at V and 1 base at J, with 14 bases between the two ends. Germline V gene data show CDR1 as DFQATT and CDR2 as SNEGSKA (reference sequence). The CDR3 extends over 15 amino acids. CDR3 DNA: TGCAGTGCTAGGGGGTCCAGGGGACGCACAGATACGCAGTATTTT. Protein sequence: CSARGSRGRTDTQYF.

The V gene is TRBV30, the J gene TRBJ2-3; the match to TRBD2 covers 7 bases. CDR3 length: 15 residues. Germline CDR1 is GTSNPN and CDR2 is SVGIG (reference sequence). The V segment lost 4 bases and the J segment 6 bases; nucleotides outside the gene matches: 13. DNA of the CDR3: TGTGCCTGGACAGAAGCGGGGACGGGAAGTGATACGCAGTATTTT. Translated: CAWTEAGTGSDTQYF.

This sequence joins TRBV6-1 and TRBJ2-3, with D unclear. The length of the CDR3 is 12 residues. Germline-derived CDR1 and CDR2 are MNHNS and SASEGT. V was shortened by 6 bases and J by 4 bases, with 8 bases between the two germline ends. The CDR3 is CASRVFPDTQYF. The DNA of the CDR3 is TGTGCCAGCAGAGTGTTTCCAGATACGCAGTATTTT.

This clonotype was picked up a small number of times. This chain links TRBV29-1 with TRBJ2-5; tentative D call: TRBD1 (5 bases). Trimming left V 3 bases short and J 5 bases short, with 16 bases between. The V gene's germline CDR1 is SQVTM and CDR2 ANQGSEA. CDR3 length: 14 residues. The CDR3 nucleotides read TGCAGCGTTGAGAGTTCAGGGTCTGAGGAGACCCAGTACTTC. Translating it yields CSVESSGSEETQYF.

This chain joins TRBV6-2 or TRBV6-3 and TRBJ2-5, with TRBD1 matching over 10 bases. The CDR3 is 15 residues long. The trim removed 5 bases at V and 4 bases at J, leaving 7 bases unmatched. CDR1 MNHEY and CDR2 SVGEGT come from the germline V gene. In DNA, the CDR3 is TGTGCCAGCAGTACCCGGGACAGGGGAAGAGAGACCCAGTACTTC. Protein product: CASSTRDRGRETQYF.

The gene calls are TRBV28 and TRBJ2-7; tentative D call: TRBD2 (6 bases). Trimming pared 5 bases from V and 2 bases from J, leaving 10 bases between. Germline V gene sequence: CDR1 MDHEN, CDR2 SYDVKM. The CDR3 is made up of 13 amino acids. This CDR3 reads CASSKGTAYEQYF. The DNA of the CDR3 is TGTGCCAGCAGTAAAGGGACTGCCTACGAGCAGTACTTC.

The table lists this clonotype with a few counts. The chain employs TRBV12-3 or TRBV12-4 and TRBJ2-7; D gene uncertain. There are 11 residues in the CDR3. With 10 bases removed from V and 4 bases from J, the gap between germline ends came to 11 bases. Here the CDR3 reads CATSIGYEQYF. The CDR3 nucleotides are TGTGCCACGTCCATCGGTTACGAGCAGTACTTC.

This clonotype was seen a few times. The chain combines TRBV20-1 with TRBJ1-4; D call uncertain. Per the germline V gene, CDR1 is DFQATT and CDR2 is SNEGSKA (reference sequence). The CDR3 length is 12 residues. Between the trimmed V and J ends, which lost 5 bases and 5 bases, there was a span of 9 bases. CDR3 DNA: TGCAGTGCTGCGGGCCGGAATGAAAAACTGTTTTTT. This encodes CSAAGRNEKLFF.

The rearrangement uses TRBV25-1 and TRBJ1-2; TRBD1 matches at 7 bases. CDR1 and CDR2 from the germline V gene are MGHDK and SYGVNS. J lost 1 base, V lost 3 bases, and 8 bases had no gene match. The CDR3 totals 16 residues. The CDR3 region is CASSDGRGKVNYGYTF. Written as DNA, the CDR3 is TGTGCCAGCAGTGATGGCAGGGGGAAGGTTAACTATGGCTACACCTTC.

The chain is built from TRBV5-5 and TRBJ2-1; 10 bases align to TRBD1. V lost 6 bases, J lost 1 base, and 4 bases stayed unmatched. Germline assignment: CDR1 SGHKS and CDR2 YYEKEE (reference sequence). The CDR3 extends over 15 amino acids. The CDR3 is CASIRTGGSYNEQFF. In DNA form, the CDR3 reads TGTGCCAGCATCAGGACAGGGGGGTCCTACAATGAGCAGTTCTTC.

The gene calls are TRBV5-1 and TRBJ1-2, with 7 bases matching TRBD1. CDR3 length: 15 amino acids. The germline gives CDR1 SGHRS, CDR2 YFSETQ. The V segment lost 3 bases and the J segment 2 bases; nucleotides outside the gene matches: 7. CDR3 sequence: CASSSGQPKNYGYTF. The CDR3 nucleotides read TGCGCCAGCAGCTCGGGACAGCCGAAAAACTATGGCTACACCTTC.

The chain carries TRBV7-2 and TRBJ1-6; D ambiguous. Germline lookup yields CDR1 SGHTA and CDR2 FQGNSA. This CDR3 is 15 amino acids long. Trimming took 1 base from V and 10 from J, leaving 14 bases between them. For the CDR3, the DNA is TGTGCCAGCAGCTTAGGCAGTTCCGGGTGGTCACCCCTCCACTTT. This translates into CASSLGSSGWSPLHF.

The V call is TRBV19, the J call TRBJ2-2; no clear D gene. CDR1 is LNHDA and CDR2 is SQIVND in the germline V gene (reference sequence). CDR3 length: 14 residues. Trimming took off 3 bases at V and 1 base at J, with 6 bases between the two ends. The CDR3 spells CASSIVVNTGELFF. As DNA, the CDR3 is TGTGCCAGTAGTATCGTGGTGAACACCGGGGAGCTGTTTTTT.

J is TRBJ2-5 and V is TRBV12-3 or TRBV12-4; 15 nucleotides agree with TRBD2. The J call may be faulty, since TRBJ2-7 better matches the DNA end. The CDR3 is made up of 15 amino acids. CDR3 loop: CASRRTSGGVIEQYF. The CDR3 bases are TGTGCCAGCAGAAGGACTAGCGGGGGGGTTATCGAGCAGTACTTC.

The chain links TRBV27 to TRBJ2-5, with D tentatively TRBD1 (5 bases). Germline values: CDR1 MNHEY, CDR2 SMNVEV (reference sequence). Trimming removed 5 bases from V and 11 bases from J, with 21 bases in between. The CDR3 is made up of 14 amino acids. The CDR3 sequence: CASSPYSAGLDQYF. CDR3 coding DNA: TGTGCCAGCAGTCCCTATTCGGCAGGGCTGGATCAGTACTTC.

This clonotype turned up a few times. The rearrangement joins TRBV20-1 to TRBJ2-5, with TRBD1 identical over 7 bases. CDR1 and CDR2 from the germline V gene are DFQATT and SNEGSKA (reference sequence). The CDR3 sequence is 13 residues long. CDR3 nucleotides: TGCAGCTCGGGACAGCCCCCCCAAGAGACCCAGTACTTC. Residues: CSSGQPPQETQYF.

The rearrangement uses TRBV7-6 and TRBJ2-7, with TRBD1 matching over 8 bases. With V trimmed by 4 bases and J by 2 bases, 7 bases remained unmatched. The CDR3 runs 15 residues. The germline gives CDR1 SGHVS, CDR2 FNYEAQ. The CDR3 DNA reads TGTGCCAGCAGCTCCGGACAGGGAGGCCCCTACGAGCAGTACTTC. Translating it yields CASSSGQGGPYEQYF.

The CDR3 protein is CASSPGSSRVYNEQFF. The CDR3 region has the DNA TGTGCCAGCTCACCAGGGAGTTCCAGGGTCTACAATGAGCAGTTCTTC. The chain couples TRBV18 to TRBJ2-1; D is perhaps TRBD1 or TRBD2 (5 bases each). Germline CDR1 is KGHSH and CDR2 is LQKENI. The CDR3 is made up of 16 amino acids. The germline V and J ends were trimmed by 2 bases and 3 bases, with 14 bases remaining between them.

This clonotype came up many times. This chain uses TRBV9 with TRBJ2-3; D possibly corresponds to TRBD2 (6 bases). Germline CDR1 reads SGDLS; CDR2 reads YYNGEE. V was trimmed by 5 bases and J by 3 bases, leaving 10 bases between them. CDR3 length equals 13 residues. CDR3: CASSVGGTDTQYF. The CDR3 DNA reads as TGTGCCAGCAGTGTGGGGGGAACAGATACGCAGTATTTT.

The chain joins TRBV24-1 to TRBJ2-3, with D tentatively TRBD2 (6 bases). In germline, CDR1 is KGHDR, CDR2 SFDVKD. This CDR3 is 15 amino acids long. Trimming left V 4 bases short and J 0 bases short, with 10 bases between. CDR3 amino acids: CATSEPGLSTDTQYF. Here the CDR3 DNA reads TGTGCCACCAGTGAACCGGGACTGAGCACAGATACGCAGTATTTT.

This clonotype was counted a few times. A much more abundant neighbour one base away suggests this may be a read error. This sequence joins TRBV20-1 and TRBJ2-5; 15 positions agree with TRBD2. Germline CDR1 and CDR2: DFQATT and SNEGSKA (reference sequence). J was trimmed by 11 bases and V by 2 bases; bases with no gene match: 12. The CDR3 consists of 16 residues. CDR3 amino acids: CSARTGLAGGIGEQYF. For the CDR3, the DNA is TGCAGTGCTAGAACGGGACTAGCGGGGGGAATAGGTGAGCAGTACTTC.